Presented here are 2 T cell receptor beta chains from one specimen sequenced in a study of blood T cell repertoires in COVID-19. Generated by immunoSEQ multiplex PCR, the TCRdb table keeps only in-frame clones and is missing some. The data contain about 150,000 clones, 70% to 90% of them singletons. Sequencing was carried out using peripheral blood. Source of these receptors: a woman older than 75 with COVID-19, enrolled during active disease.

The rearrangement uses TRBV5-1 and TRBJ1-2; D not certain. V dropped 7 bases and J dropped 5 bases, with 24 bases sitting between them. This CDR3 contains 16 residues. Germline CDR1 reads SGHRS; CDR2 reads YFSETQ. The CDR3 protein is CASSVAVGAAVYGYTF. DNA of the CDR3: TGCGCCAGCTCAGTGGCAGTAGGAGCCGCAGTGTATGGCTACACCTTC.

This chain connects TRBV30 to TRBJ1-1, with 7 bases that match TRBD1. CDR1 and CDR2 (germline): GTSNPN, SVGIG (reference sequence). The CDR3 loop spans 12 amino acids. The V gene end was trimmed by 7 bases and the J gene end by 7 bases; junction bases not matched to a gene: 9. The CDR3 reads CAFTGDLIEAFF. For the CDR3, the DNA is TGTGCCTTTACAGGGGATCTGATTGAAGCTTTCTTT.